The clone carrying this TCR beta chain came up a few times. The sample belongs to a study of T cells in Graves' hyperthyroidism and ophthalmopathy. The V end was cut by 5 bases, the J end by 7 bases, with 12 bases between. The CDR3 covers 12 residues. Germline V lookup: CDR1 SGHTA, CDR2 FQGNSA. RNA transcripts served as the template for amplifying TCR beta CDR3 regions. The TCR CDR3 first-round RT-PCR relied on the HTBI primer set. TCRdb fed the multiplex PCR reads into MiXCR, producing one record per CDR3 protein. The data contain 500,000 or so distinct CDR3 sequences, approximately 17% of them singletons.

The chain recombines TRBV7-2 with TRBJ2-7; D unresolved. This TCR was recovered from a woman aged 18-35 years with Graves' ophthalmopathy. The sequenced sample was blood. The CDR3 loop is CASSTHGGEQYF. The DNA for the CDR3 is TGTGCCAGCAGCACCCACGGTGGTGAGCAGTACTTC. Complete variable domain (other parts from reference TRBV7-2 and TRBJ2-7): GAGVSQSPSNKVTEKGKDVELRCDPISGHTALYWYRQSLGQGLEFLIYFQGNSAPDKSGLPSDRFSAERTGGSVSTLTIQRTQQEDSAVYLCASSTHGGEQYFGPGTRLTVT.